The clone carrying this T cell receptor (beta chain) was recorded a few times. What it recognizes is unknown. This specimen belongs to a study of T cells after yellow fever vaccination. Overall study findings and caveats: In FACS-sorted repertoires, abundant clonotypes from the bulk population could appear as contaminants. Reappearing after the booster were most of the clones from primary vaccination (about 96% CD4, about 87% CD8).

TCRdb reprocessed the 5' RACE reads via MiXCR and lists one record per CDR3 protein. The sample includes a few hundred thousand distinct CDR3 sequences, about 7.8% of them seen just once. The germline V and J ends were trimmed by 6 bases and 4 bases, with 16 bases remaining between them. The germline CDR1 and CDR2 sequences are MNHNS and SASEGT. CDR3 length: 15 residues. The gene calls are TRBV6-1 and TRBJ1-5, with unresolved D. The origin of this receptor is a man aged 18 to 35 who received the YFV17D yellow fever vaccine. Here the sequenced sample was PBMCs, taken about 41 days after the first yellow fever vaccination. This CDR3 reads CASRERIQGNQPQHF. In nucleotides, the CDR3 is TGTGCCAGCAGAGAACGAATTCAAGGGAATCAGCCCCAGCATTTT.